This TCR beta chain is from a study of T cell responses to AZD1222 COVID-19 vaccine. Study overall: Recipients boosted at about 4 weeks or about 12 weeks are pooled. Whole-study findings and limits: The sample set comprised mostly white British donors with more females, and clonal diversity was possibly underestimated. Only 5 to 7 AZD1222 recipients tested seropositive at baseline.

Profiling relied on immunoSEQ multiplex PCR, and the TCRdb table lists in-frame clones only, not all of them. The sample shows 90,000 or so clones, 70% to 90% of them seen only once. Details on this clone: Its antigen is not identified.

Germline loops: CDR1 KGHDR, CDR2 SFDVKD. V lost 0 bases to trimming and J lost 2 bases, with 13 bases between them. This CDR3 has 17 amino acids. The origin of this receptor is an adult in good health. The input for sequencing was peripheral blood, taken on day 0 of AZD1222 vaccination. The V gene is TRBV24-1, the J gene TRBJ2-1; weak D call: TRBD1 (5 bases). The CDR3 DNA follows: TGTGCCACCAGTGATTTGCAGGGTGGAGCAGCCTACAATGAGCAGTTCTTC. Protein: CATSDLQGGAAYNEQFF.